One sample yielded the 10 T cell receptor beta chains listed below, sequenced in a study of T cell responses to AZD1222 COVID-19 vaccine. The assay was immunoSEQ multiplex PCR, and TCRdb's table has in-frame clones only and misses some. This sample carries 150,000 to 180,000 clones, roughly nine tenths of them seen once, and the ten largest clones take 3% to 3.5%. This sample comprised peripheral blood, obtained on day 0 of AZD1222 vaccination. The receptors originated from an adult in good health.

The rearrangement uses TRBV27 and TRBJ1-3, with 8 bases lining up with TRBD1. With V trimmed by 5 bases and J by 4 bases, 7 bases remained unmatched. The CDR3 totals 15 residues. Germline V gene sequence: CDR1 MNHEY, CDR2 SMNVEV (reference sequence). The CDR3 region has the DNA TGTGCCAGCAGTCAAACAGGGGGTTGGGGAAACACCATATATTTT. It codes for CASSQTGGWGNTIYF.

For the CDR3, the DNA is TGTGCCAGCAGTGAACCAGGGCGACCCAATGAGCAGTTCTTC. Translation gives CASSEPGRPNEQFF. This rearrangement joins TRBV25-1 to TRBJ2-1, with a tentative D call TRBD1 (5 bases). Trimming removed 2 bases at V and 6 bases at J, with 11 bases between. The germline gives CDR1 MGHDK, CDR2 SYGVNS. This CDR3 has 14 residues.

This chain connects TRBV10-3 to TRBJ1-5; 10 positions match TRBD1. CDR3 length: 16 amino acids. After removal of 0 bases from V and 7 bases from J, the junction contained 6 bases not matched to a gene. Germline V gene sequence: CDR1 ENHRY, CDR2 SYGVKD. The CDR3 reads CAISESRTGGGQPQHF. The DNA of the CDR3 is TGTGCCATCAGTGAGTCAAGGACAGGGGGAGGGCAGCCCCAGCATTTT.

V and J are TRBV5-8 and TRBJ2-3; 8 bases match TRBD1. CDR3 size: 14 residues. Looked up from germline, CDR1 is SGHTS and CDR2 is YDEGEE. The V gene end was trimmed by 0 bases and the J gene end by 6 bases; junction bases not matched to a gene: 3. Here the CDR3 DNA reads TGTGCCAGCAGCTTGGAGCAGGGGGCGGATACGCAGTATTTT. Encoded protein: CASSLEQGADTQYF. The variable domain in full, with the rest retrieved from reference TRBV5-8 and TRBJ2-3, is EAGVTQSPTHLIKTRGQQATLRCSPISGHTSVYWYQQALGLGLQFLLWYDEGEERNRGNFPPRFSGRQFPNYSSELNVNALELEDSALYLCASSLEQGADTQYFGPGTRLTVL.

CDR3 in DNA: TGTGCCAGCAGCCATGCCCGGGGGGGCTACCGAGAGACCCAGTACTTC. This gives the protein CASSHARGGYRETQYF. V is TRBV7-9 and J is TRBJ2-5; 8 bases agree with TRBD2. The CDR3 runs 16 residues. CDR1 and CDR2 (germline): SEHNR, FQNEAQ (reference sequence). V shed 5 bases, J shed 4 bases, and the junction held 12 bases outside the gene matches.

The rearrangement links TRBV7-8 to TRBJ2-2, with 12 bases aligning to TRBD2. With V trimmed by 1 base and J by 8 bases, 5 bases remained unmatched. CDR3 length: 16 amino acids. Germline CDR1 and CDR2: SGHVS and FQNEAQ. The CDR3 reads CASSLGLAGAPGELFF. The CDR3 nucleotides are TGTGCCAGCAGCTTAGGACTAGCGGGGGCTCCGGGGGAGCTGTTTTTT.

This clone was picked up a small number of times. This sequence joins TRBV2 and TRBJ2-2; a possible D gene is TRBD2 (5 bases). The V gene lost 4 bases and the J gene lost 5 bases, with 11 bases spanning the gap. CDR3 size: 14 residues. Looked up from germline, CDR1 is SNHLY and CDR2 is FYNNEI. CDR3 DNA sequence: TGTGCCAGCAGTGGAGATCGGGGAACCGGGGAGCTGTTTTTT. It translates to CASSGDRGTGELFF.

The chain recombines TRBV6-6 with TRBJ2-1, with D possibly TRBD1 on 7 matching bases. The CDR3 totals 12 residues. CDR1 MNHNY and CDR2 SVGAGI come from the germline V gene (reference sequence). This CDR3 is CAIWQGGNEQFF. CDR3 coding DNA: TGTGCGATCTGGCAGGGGGGCAATGAGCAGTTCTTC.

The genes are TRBV2 and TRBJ2-7; TRBD1 agrees at 12 bases. The germline V gene encodes CDR1 SNHLY and CDR2 FYNNEI. The CDR3 loop spans 15 amino acids. V lost 6 bases to trimming and J lost 0 bases; unmatched junction nucleotides: 3. The CDR3 here is CASRRDRGPSYEQYF. DNA of the CDR3: TGTGCCAGCAGGAGGGACAGGGGGCCCTCCTACGAGCAGTACTTC.

This clone was counted only a few times. The rearrangement uses TRBV6-5 and TRBJ1-1, with unresolved D. Per germline, CDR1 MNHEY and CDR2 SVGAGI. V gave up 2 bases and J gave up 1 base, with 2 bases separating them. This CDR3 comprises 12 residues. CDR3 region: CASSYRNTEAFF. CDR3 DNA: TGTGCCAGCAGTTACAGGAACACTGAAGCTTTCTTT.